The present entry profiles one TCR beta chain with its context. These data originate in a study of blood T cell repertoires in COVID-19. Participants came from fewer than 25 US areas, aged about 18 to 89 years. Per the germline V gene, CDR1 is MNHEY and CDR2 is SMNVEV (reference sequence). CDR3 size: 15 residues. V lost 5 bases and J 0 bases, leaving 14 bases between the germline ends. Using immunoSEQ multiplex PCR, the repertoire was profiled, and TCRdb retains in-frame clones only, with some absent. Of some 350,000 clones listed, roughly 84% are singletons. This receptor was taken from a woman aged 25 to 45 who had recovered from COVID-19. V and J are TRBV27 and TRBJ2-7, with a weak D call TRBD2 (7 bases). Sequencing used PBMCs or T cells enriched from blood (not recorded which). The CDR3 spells CASSGEAGASYEQYF. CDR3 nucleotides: TGTGCCAGCAGTGGGGAGGCGGGGGCCTCCTACGAGCAGTACTTC.